These T cell receptor beta chains were read from a single sample in a study of human T cells and chemical hapten exposure. TCRdb itself ran the RACE reads through MiXCR, one entry per CDR3 protein. The profile shows tens of thousands of distinct CDR3 sequences, approximately 9.9% of them singletons. The specimen comprised whole blood, sampled in connection with sensitization to the hapten diphenylcyclopropenone (DPC). The source of these receptors is a man aged 40-49 years with alopecia areata. Some clones in this sample may be carry-over from other donors' samples. Both conserved end residues are part of each CDR3. Each record gives: J gene, clone size, V gene, D gene, CDR3 DNA, CDR3 protein. D genes are given only for firm matches. Size values are once, few and many counts, or a class for expanded clones, and some rows have none.

j_call: TRBJ1-5; clone_size: few; v_call: TRBV5-1; d_call: .; cdr3_nt: TGCGCCAGCAGCTTGGCCGCAGGGTTGAGTCAGCCCCAGCATTTT; cdr3_aa: CASSLAAGLSQPQHF
j_call: TRBJ2-5; clone_size: .; v_call: TRBV7-9; d_call: TRBD2; cdr3_nt: TGTGCCAGCAGCCCAAAGGGACTAGGACTCGGTGAGACCCAGTACTTC; cdr3_aa: CASSPKGLGLGETQYF
j_call: TRBJ2-1; clone_size: .; v_call: TRBV14; d_call: .; cdr3_nt: TGTGCCAGCAGCCAAGATAAGTCTTTCGGGTCATACAATGAGCAGTTCTTC; cdr3_aa: CASSQDKSFGSYNEQFF
j_call: TRBJ2-3; clone_size: few; v_call: TRBV5-1; d_call: TRBD2; cdr3_nt: TGCGCCAGCAGCTTGGCGGGGGGGGATACGCAGTATTTT; cdr3_aa: CASSLAGGDTQYF
j_call: TRBJ2-3; clone_size: .; v_call: TRBV20-1; d_call: TRBD2; cdr3_nt: TGCAGTGCTAAGGGACTAGCGGGAGGTCTTAGCACAGATACGCAGTATTTT; cdr3_aa: CSAKGLAGGLSTDTQYF
j_call: TRBJ2-2; clone_size: .; v_call: TRBV3-1; d_call: TRBD2; cdr3_nt: TGTGCCAGCAGCAAGGCATTAGCGGGATCCGGGGAGCTGTTTTTT; cdr3_aa: CASSKALAGSGELFF
j_call: TRBJ2-5; clone_size: .; v_call: TRBV10-3; d_call: TRBD2; cdr3_nt: TGTGCCATCAGCGGAGGACTAGCGGGAGGGCCACGGGAGACCCAGTACTTC; cdr3_aa: CAISGGLAGGPRETQYF
j_call: TRBJ1-1; clone_size: many; v_call: TRBV12-3/TRBV12-4; d_call: TRBD1; cdr3_nt: TGTGCCAGCAGGGGACAGTTGAACACTGAAGCTTTCTTT; cdr3_aa: CASRGQLNTEAFF
j_call: TRBJ2-3; clone_size: .; v_call: TRBV6-5; d_call: .; cdr3_nt: TGTGCCAGCAGTTACTCGGGATTCCAGGGCTCAGATATGCAGTATTTT; cdr3_aa: CASSYSGFQGSDMQYF
j_call: TRBJ1-1; clone_size: few; v_call: TRBV20-1; d_call: TRBD1; cdr3_nt: TGCAGTGCTCTCCTGGACAGGAGAATTCTGAACACTGAAGCTTTCTTT; cdr3_aa: CSALLDRRILNTEAFF
j_call: TRBJ1-1; clone_size: many; v_call: TRBV7-9; d_call: TRBD1; cdr3_nt: TGTGCCAGCAGCTTAAGGACAGGCGACACTGAAGCTTTCTTT; cdr3_aa: CASSLRTGDTEAFF
j_call: TRBJ2-3; clone_size: .; v_call: TRBV7-6; d_call: .; cdr3_nt: TGTGCCAGCAGTTATGGAAGCGGCACAGATACGCAGTATTTT; cdr3_aa: CASSYGSGTDTQYF
j_call: TRBJ1-5; clone_size: many; v_call: TRBV6-2/TRBV6-3; d_call: TRBD1; cdr3_nt: TGTGCCAGCAGTTACGGGAGGACAGGAAAACACAATCAGCCCCAGCATTTT; cdr3_aa: CASSYGRTGKHNQPQHF
j_call: TRBJ2-2; clone_size: few; v_call: TRBV29-1; d_call: .; cdr3_nt: TGCAGCGTTGGGCACAGCACCGGGGAGCTGTTTTTT; cdr3_aa: CSVGHSTGELFF
j_call: TRBJ2-5; clone_size: .; v_call: TRBV29-1; d_call: TRBD2; cdr3_nt: TGCAGCGCCAGAGCGGGAGCCCAAGAGACCCAGTACTTC; cdr3_aa: CSARAGAQETQYF
j_call: TRBJ1-3; clone_size: .; v_call: TRBV5-6; d_call: .; cdr3_nt: TGTGCCAGCAGCCTTTTATTTCGCATGAGCTCTGGAAACACCATATATTTT; cdr3_aa: CASSLLFRMSSGNTIYF
j_call: TRBJ1-2; clone_size: .; v_call: TRBV5-5; d_call: .; cdr3_nt: TGTGCCAGCAGCTTGGGGCACGGGGGCTCGGATGGCTACACCTTC; cdr3_aa: CASSLGHGGSDGYTF
j_call: TRBJ2-1; clone_size: .; v_call: TRBV12-3/TRBV12-4; d_call: .; cdr3_nt: TGTGCCAGCAGTTCGACAGGCAGAAGGAATGAGCAGTTCTTC; cdr3_aa: CASSSTGRRNEQFF
j_call: TRBJ2-2; clone_size: .; v_call: TRBV29-1; d_call: .; cdr3_nt: TGCAGCGTAGACACCTATCTAACCGGGGAGCTGTTTTTT; cdr3_aa: CSVDTYLTGELFF
j_call: TRBJ1-2; clone_size: few; v_call: TRBV6-5; d_call: .; cdr3_nt: TGTGCCAGCAGTTACTCAGGGACACAGAACTATGGCTACACCTTC; cdr3_aa: CASSYSGTQNYGYTF
j_call: TRBJ2-6; clone_size: few; v_call: TRBV6-2/TRBV6-3; d_call: .; cdr3_nt: TGTGCCAGCACCGTTAATAGTGGGTCTGGGGCCAACGTCCTGACTTTC; cdr3_aa: CASTVNSGSGANVLTF
j_call: TRBJ2-6; clone_size: .; v_call: TRBV10-3; d_call: .; cdr3_nt: TGTGCCATCAGTGAACAGGGCATCTCTGGGGCCAACGTCCTGACTTTC; cdr3_aa: CAISEQGISGANVLTF
j_call: TRBJ2-5; clone_size: few; v_call: TRBV6-2/TRBV6-3; d_call: .; cdr3_nt: TGTGCCAGCAGTTACACGAGCCTGTCCGGGGAGACCCAGTACTTC; cdr3_aa: CASSYTSLSGETQYF
j_call: TRBJ2-7; clone_size: many; v_call: TRBV7-2; d_call: .; cdr3_nt: TGTGCCAGCAGCTTGGGGCTTAGCTCCTACGAGCAGTACTTC; cdr3_aa: CASSLGLSSYEQYF
j_call: TRBJ1-2; clone_size: .; v_call: TRBV7-9; d_call: .; cdr3_nt: TGTGCCAGCAGCTTAGGGACAGCATCAAACGGCTACACCTTC; cdr3_aa: CASSLGTASNGYTF
j_call: TRBJ1-2; clone_size: .; v_call: TRBV19; d_call: .; cdr3_nt: TGTGCCAGTAGTGTTCAATCTAACTATGGCTACACCTTC; cdr3_aa: CASSVQSNYGYTF
j_call: TRBJ2-6; clone_size: few; v_call: TRBV28; d_call: .; cdr3_nt: TGTGCCAGCAGTTTCCTTGAAGGACGGGGAGCTGGGGCCAACGTCCTGACTTTC; cdr3_aa: CASSFLEGRGAGANVLTF
j_call: TRBJ2-3; clone_size: few; v_call: TRBV12-3/TRBV12-4; d_call: .; cdr3_nt: TGTGCCAGCAGTTCACCCCCAGGGGCGCTGGGCCCCGATACGCAGTATTTT; cdr3_aa: CASSSPPGALGPDTQYF
j_call: TRBJ1-1; clone_size: few; v_call: TRBV5-4; d_call: .; cdr3_nt: TGTGCCAGCAGCTTGCCAGGGAATACTGAAGCTTTCTTT; cdr3_aa: CASSLPGNTEAFF
j_call: TRBJ2-3; clone_size: many; v_call: TRBV6-4; d_call: .; cdr3_nt: TGTGCCAGCAGTGACTCGAGTCGAGGCACAGATACGCAGTATTTT; cdr3_aa: CASSDSSRGTDTQYF
j_call: TRBJ1-1; clone_size: many; v_call: TRBV5-1; d_call: .; cdr3_nt: TGCGCCAGCAGTTTCTCATCCCGTCTAGAGAACACTGAAGCTTTCTTT; cdr3_aa: CASSFSSRLENTEAFF
j_call: TRBJ2-5; clone_size: few; v_call: TRBV6-1; d_call: .; cdr3_nt: TGTGCCAGCAGTGAAGCGCATCAGACGTCTGGGACCCAGTACTTC; cdr3_aa: CASSEAHQTSGTQYF
j_call: TRBJ2-3; clone_size: .; v_call: TRBV29-1; d_call: .; cdr3_nt: TGCAGCGTCGGGGGGACAGCAATTAAAGGGGACACAGATACGCAGTATTTT; cdr3_aa: CSVGGTAIKGDTDTQYF
j_call: TRBJ2-4; clone_size: many; v_call: TRBV5-1; d_call: .; cdr3_nt: TGCGCCAGCAGCTCTAAGACAGGATCGAGAAACATTCAGTACTTC; cdr3_aa: CASSSKTGSRNIQYF
j_call: TRBJ2-7; clone_size: many; v_call: TRBV6-1; d_call: .; cdr3_nt: TGTGCCAGCAGGCCCGGACGGAACTCCTACGAGCAGTACTTC; cdr3_aa: CASRPGRNSYEQYF
j_call: TRBJ1-4; clone_size: .; v_call: TRBV20-1; d_call: TRBD1; cdr3_nt: TGCAGTGCTAGATCCGGACAGGGTCGGAATGAAAAACTGTTTTTT; cdr3_aa: CSARSGQGRNEKLFF
j_call: TRBJ2-5; clone_size: .; v_call: TRBV19; d_call: .; cdr3_nt: TGTGCCAGTAGTCCCCTAGCCCCTGGGGGAAAAGAGACCCAGTACTTC; cdr3_aa: CASSPLAPGGKETQYF